The rows below give T cell receptor beta chains drawn from one sample of a study of response to subunit inactivated influenza vaccine. TCRdb fed the RT-PCR reads into MiXCR, producing one record per CDR3 protein. The table lists around 570,000 distinct CDR3 sequences, around 10% of them singletons. These data were also filed under a second study, of T cells expressing NK-cell markers.

Sequencing was performed on PBMCs from blood, taken on the day of vaccination. The receptors stem from a man aged 50-59 years who received an inactivated influenza vaccine. Each CDR3 is given with its conserved first and last residue. The D gene is left open where the match is weak. Some rows mark clone size as missing; the rest say once, few, many or name a class of expanded clone.

CDR3: CASSQERAGGRGNTGELFF
DNA: TGCGCCAGCAGCCAAGAACGCGCGGGGGGGCGTGGGAACACCGGGGAGCTGTTTTTT
D: TRBD2
size: few
V: TRBV4-1
J: TRBJ2-2

CDR3: CASSVLIAGGPSDEQFF
DNA: TGTGCCAGCAGCGTTCTAATAGCGGGAGGGCCCTCCGATGAGCAGTTCTTC
D: TRBD2
size: -
V: TRBV9
J: TRBJ2-1

CDR3: CAIRQENTGELFF
DNA: TGTGCCATCAGACAGGAGAACACCGGGGAGCTGTTTTTT
D: -
size: few
V: TRBV10-3
J: TRBJ2-2

CDR3: CASSRGTGEYGYTF
DNA: TGTGCCAGCAGCCGTGGGACAGGGGAGTATGGCTACACCTTC
D: TRBD1
size: few
V: TRBV5-5
J: TRBJ1-2

CDR3: CASSLGQGGYTF
DNA: TGTGCCAGCAGCTTAGGACAGGGGGGCTACACCTTC
D: TRBD1
size: many
V: TRBV4-2
J: TRBJ1-2

CDR3: CASSYRDPSYNEQFF
DNA: TGTGCCAGCAGTTACCGGGACCCCTCCTACAATGAGCAGTTCTTC
D: -
size: few
V: TRBV6-5
J: TRBJ2-1

CDR3: CASSPPGALNTGELFF
DNA: TGTGCCAGCAGTCCGCCTGGGGCTTTGAACACCGGGGAGCTGTTTTTT
D: -
size: -
V: TRBV28
J: TRBJ2-2

CDR3: CASSYNSGRAETYNEQFF
DNA: TGTGCCAGCAGTTACAACAGCGGGAGAGCCGAGACTTACAATGAGCAGTTCTTC
D: TRBD2
size: -
V: TRBV6-2/TRBV6-3
J: TRBJ2-1

CDR3: CSARDRHSLNTEAFF
DNA: TGCAGTGCTAGAGATCGGCACAGCTTGAACACTGAAGCTTTCTTT
D: -
size: few
V: TRBV20-1
J: TRBJ1-1

CDR3: CSARSGLTNTGELFF
DNA: TGCAGTGCTAGGAGTGGCTTGACGAACACCGGGGAGCTGTTTTTT
D: -
size: -
V: TRBV20-1
J: TRBJ2-2

CDR3: CSARGTSGSWETQYF
DNA: TGCAGTGCTCGAGGGACTAGCGGGAGTTGGGAGACCCAGTACTTC
D: TRBD2
size: few
V: TRBV20-1
J: TRBJ2-5

CDR3: CACRDGNYNEQFF
DNA: TGTGCCTGCCGGGACGGGAACTACAATGAGCAGTTCTTC
D: -
size: many
V: TRBV30
J: TRBJ2-1

CDR3: CSAREWLSGVGEQYF
DNA: TGCAGTGCTAGAGAATGGTTATCGGGGGTTGGCGAGCAGTACTTC
D: -
size: many
V: TRBV20-1
J: TRBJ2-7

CDR3: CASSQDRLSGNTIYF
DNA: TGTGCCAGCAGCCAAGACAGGCTTTCTGGAAACACCATATATTTT
D: -
size: few
V: TRBV3-1
J: TRBJ1-3

CDR3: CASSYLQGATDYGYTF
DNA: TGTGCCAGCAGTTACCTACAGGGGGCAACGGACTATGGCTACACCTTC
D: TRBD1
size: -
V: TRBV6-5
J: TRBJ1-2

CDR3: CASREGASGVGGELFF
DNA: TGCGCCAGCAGGGAGGGGGCTAGCGGGGTAGGAGGGGAGCTGTTTTTT
D: TRBD2
size: few
V: TRBV10-2
J: TRBJ2-2

CDR3: CSARASGTGGYEQYF
DNA: TGCAGTGCTAGAGCGTCAGGGACAGGGGGGTACGAGCAGTACTTC
D: TRBD1
size: -
V: TRBV20-1
J: TRBJ2-7

CDR3: CASSLDDRGRHNEQFF
DNA: TGTGCCAGCAGCTTAGATGACAGGGGGCGACACAATGAGCAGTTCTTC
D: TRBD1
size: few
V: TRBV7-9
J: TRBJ2-1

CDR3: CASSELSVTGQQFF
DNA: TGTGCCAGCAGTGAACTTAGCGTCACGGGTCAGCAGTTCTTC
D: -
size: -
V: TRBV6-1
J: TRBJ2-1

CDR3: CASSYSKGDSYSGANVLTF
DNA: TGTGCCAGCAGTTACTCTAAGGGGGACAGCTACTCTGGGGCCAACGTCCTGACTTTC
D: TRBD1
size: many
V: TRBV6-2/TRBV6-3
J: TRBJ2-6

CDR3: CASSARMYATSSTDTQYF
DNA: TGTGCCAGCAGCGCACGGATGTACGCTACATCTAGCACAGATACGCAGTATTTT
D: -
size: few
V: TRBV9
J: TRBJ2-3

CDR3: CASREGQNNQPQHF
DNA: TGTGCCAGCAGGGAGGGACAGAACAATCAGCCCCAGCATTTT
D: TRBD1
size: few
V: TRBV12-3/TRBV12-4
J: TRBJ1-5

CDR3: CASSTGQGQTQYF
DNA: TGTGCCAGCAGTACCGGACAGGGACAGACCCAGTACTTC
D: TRBD1
size: -
V: TRBV12-3/TRBV12-4
J: TRBJ2-5

CDR3: CASSLDLGFTGELFF
DNA: TGTGCCAGCAGCTTAGATCTCGGCTTCACCGGGGAGCTGTTTTTT
D: -
size: -
V: TRBV11-2
J: TRBJ2-2

CDR3: CASSSRGLAGSSSSYNEQFF
DNA: TGCGCCAGCAGCTCTCGGGGACTAGCGGGATCCTCAAGCTCCTACAATGAGCAGTTCTTC
D: TRBD2
size: many
V: TRBV5-1
J: TRBJ2-1

CDR3: CASSQDTGRDSPLHF
DNA: TGCGCCAGCAGCCAAGATACAGGGAGGGATTCACCCCTCCACTTT
D: -
size: few
V: TRBV4-3
J: TRBJ1-6

CDR3: CSARDPSGSPDEQYF
DNA: TGCAGTGCTAGAGATCCGAGCGGGAGCCCCGACGAGCAGTACTTC
D: TRBD2
size: many
V: TRBV20-1
J: TRBJ2-7